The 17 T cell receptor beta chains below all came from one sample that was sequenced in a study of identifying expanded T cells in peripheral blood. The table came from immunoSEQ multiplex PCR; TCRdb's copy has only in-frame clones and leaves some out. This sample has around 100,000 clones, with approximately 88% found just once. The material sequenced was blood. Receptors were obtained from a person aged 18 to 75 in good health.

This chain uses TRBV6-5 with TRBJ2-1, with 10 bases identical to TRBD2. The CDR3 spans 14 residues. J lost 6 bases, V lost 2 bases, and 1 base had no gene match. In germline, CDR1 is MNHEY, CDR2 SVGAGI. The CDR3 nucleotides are TGTGCCAGCAGTTACCAGCGGGGGGGCAATGAGCAGTTCTTC. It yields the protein CASSYQRGGNEQFF.

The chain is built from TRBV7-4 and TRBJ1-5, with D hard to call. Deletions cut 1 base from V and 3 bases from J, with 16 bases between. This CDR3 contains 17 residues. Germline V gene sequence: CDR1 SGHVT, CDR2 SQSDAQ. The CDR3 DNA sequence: TGTGCCAGCAGCTTAGTAGGTGGGTTATTTCACAATCAGCCCCAGCATTTT. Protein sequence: CASSLVGGLFHNQPQHF.

CDR3: CASSLRVVSGRANYGYTF. CDR3 DNA sequence: TGTGCCAGCAGCTTAAGGGTCGTATCGGGGAGGGCTAACTATGGCTACACCTTC. The chain combines TRBV7-8 with TRBJ1-2; D ambiguous. CDR3 length equals 18 residues. Germline lookup yields CDR1 SGHVS and CDR2 FQNEAQ. V was cut by 2 bases and J by 0 bases, with 19 bases left in between.

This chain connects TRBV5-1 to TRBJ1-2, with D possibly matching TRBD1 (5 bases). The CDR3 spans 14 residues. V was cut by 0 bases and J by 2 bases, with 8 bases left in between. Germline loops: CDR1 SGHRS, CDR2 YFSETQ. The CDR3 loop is CASSLEWGNYGYTF. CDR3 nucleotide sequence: TGCGCCAGCAGCTTGGAGTGGGGGAACTATGGCTACACCTTC.

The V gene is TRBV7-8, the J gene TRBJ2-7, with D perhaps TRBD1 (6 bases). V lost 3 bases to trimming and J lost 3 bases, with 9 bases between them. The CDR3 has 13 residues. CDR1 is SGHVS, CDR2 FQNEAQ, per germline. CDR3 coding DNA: TGTGCCAGCAGCTTCGGGACAAACTACGAGCAGTACTTC. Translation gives CASSFGTNYEQYF. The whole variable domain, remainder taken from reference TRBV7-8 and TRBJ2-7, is GAGVSQSPRYKVAKRGQDVALRCDPISGHVSLFWYQQALGQGPEFLTYFQNEAQLDKSGLPSDRFFAERPEGSVSTLKIQRTQQEDSAVYLCASSFGTNYEQYFGPGTRLTVT.

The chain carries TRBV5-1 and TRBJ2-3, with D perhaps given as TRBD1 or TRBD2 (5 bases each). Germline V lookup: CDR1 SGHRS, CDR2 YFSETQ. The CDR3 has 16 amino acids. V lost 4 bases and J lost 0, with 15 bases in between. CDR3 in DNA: TGCGCCAGCAGCCCGGGGACGGTATCTAGCACAGATACGCAGTATTTT. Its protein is CASSPGTVSSTDTQYF.

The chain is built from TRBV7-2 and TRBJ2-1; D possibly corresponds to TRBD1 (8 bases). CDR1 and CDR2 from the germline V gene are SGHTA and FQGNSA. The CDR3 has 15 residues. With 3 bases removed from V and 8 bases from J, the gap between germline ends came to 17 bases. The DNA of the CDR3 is TGTGCCAGCAGCTTCCGACAGGGGAGGGTGGATGAGCAGTTCTTC. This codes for CASSFRQGRVDEQFF.

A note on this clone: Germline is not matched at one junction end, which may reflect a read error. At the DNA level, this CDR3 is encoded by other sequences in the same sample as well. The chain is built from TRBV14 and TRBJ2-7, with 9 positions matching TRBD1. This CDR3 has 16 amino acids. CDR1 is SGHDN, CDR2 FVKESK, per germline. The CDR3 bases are TGTGCCAGCAGCCAAATCCTCCGACAGGGGGTTTACGAACAGTACTTC. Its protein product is CASSQILRQGVYEQYF. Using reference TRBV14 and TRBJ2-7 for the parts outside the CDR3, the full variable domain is EAGVTQFPSHSVIEKGQTVTLRCDPISGHDNLYWYRRVMGKEIKFLLHFVKESKQDESGMPNNRFLAERTGGTYSTLKVQPAELEDSGVYFCASSQILRQGVYEQYFGPGTRLTVT.

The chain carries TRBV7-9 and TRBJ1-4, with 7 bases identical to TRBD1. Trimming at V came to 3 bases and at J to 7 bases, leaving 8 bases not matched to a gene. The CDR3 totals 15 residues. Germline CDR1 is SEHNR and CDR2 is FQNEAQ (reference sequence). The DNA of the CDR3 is TGTGCCAGCAGCTTGGGGACAGTGCGAGGTGAAAAACTGTTTTTT. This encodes CASSLGTVRGEKLFF.

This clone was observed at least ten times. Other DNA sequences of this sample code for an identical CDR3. The CDR3 DNA sequence: TGTGCCTGGAGGGAGAACACTGAAGCTTTCTTT. It yields the protein CAWRENTEAFF. This chain connects TRBV30 to TRBJ1-1; D is unresolved. The germline CDR1 and CDR2 sequences are GTSNPN and SVGIG (reference sequence). The CDR3 is 11 residues long. Trimming shortened V by 3 bases and J by 1 base, and 3 bases separated the two germline ends.

The CDR3 DNA follows: TGTGCCAGCAGCTTTTCGGGCTCTAATTCACCCCTCCACTTT. It codes for CASSFSGSNSPLHF. The rearrangement joins TRBV5-5 to TRBJ1-6; no clear D. This CDR3 contains 14 residues. CDR1 SGHKS and CDR2 YYEKEE come from the germline V gene (reference sequence). Trimming took off 2 bases at V and 6 bases at J, with 9 bases between the two ends.

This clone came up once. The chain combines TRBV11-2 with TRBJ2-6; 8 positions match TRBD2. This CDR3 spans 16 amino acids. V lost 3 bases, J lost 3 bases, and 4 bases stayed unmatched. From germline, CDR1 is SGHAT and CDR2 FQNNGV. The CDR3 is CASSFPRGGGANVLTF. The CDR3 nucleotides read TGTGCCAGCAGCTTCCCCCGGGGGGGTGGGGCCAACGTCCTGACTTTC.

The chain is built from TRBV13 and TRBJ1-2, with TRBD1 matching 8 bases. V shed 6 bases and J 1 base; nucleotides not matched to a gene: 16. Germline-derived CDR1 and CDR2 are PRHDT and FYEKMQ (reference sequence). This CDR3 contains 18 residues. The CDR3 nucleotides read TGTGCCAGCAGTTCGGGGGTCGTCCGACAGGGGATTAACTATGGCTACACCTTC. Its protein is CASSSGVVRQGINYGYTF.

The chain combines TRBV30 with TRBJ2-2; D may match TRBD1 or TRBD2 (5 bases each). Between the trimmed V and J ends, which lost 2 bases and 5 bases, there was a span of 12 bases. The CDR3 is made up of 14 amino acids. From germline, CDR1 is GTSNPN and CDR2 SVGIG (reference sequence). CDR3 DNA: TGTGCCTGGAGTATCCCCGAGGGGACCGGGGAGCTGTTTTTT. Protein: CAWSIPEGTGELFF. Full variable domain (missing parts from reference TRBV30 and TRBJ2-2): SQTIHQWPATLVQPVGSPLSLECTVEGTSNPNLYWYRQAAGRGLQLLFYSVGIGQISSEVPQNLSASRPQDRQFILSSKKLLLSDSGFYLCAWSIPEGTGELFFGEGSRLTVL.

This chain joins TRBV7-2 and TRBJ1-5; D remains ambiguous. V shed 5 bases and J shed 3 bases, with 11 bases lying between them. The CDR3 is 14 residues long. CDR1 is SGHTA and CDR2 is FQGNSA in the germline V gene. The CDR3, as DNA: TGTGCCAGCAGCCCCCAGCTATTCAATCAGCCCCAGCATTTT. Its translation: CASSPQLFNQPQHF.

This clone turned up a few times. CDR3 nucleotides: TGTGCCAGCAGTTTAAGAAGGGTGACAGGGGACTCCTTAAGTCAGCCCCAGCATTTT. Protein: CASSLRRVTGDSLSQPQHF. V and J are TRBV27 and TRBJ1-5; 8 bases align to TRBD1. After removal of 2 bases from V and 6 bases from J, the junction contained 18 bases not matched to a gene. The CDR3 extends over 19 amino acids. CDR1 and CDR2 (germline): MNHEY, SMNVEV (reference sequence).

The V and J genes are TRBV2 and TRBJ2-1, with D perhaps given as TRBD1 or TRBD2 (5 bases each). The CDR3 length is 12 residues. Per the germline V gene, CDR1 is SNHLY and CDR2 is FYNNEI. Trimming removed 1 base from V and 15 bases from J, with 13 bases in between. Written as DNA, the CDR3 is TGTGCCAGCAGTGAAGGGAAAGGGACGGCGTTCTTC. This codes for CASSEGKGTAFF.